This record concerns one T cell receptor beta chain sequence. This clone has just a few counts. The clone's antigen remains unknown. Base qualities are not provided; no much larger clone lies one nucleotide away. This CDR3 is also generated by other DNA sequences in the sample. For CDR1 and CDR2, the germline V gene lists LGHNA and YNFKEQ. V has 4 bases trimmed and J has 0 bases trimmed; junction bases matching no gene number 2. Including the terminal cysteine and phenylalanine, the CDR3 comprises 15 residues. CDR3 DNA only is kept here, 45 bases in frame from base 1. In total, more than 500 healthy bone marrow donors made up the cohort. Cohort members were all nominally healthy when sampled, although unrecorded immune exposures were likely present. The donor tested CMV seronegative and was one of the 352 seronegative cohort members. A peripheral blood sample was collected from each donor, and TCR beta sequencing was performed on peripheral blood mononuclear cells. Genomic DNA was extracted from the blood cell samples with the Qiagen DNeasy Blood Extraction Kit.

These data originate in a study of cytomegalovirus exposure and HLA in healthy donors (dated by TCRdb to between 2016 and 2019). As for the study more broadly: In an earlier analysis of some 550 of the donors, 250 to 350 Gb of sequence data and 90 million to 130 million unique TCR beta sequences from roughly 190 million T cells were reported. Around 330 gigabases of sequencing data and 70 million to 95 million unique TCR sequences made up an early release that covered about 640 HLA-typed donors. Among the roughly 400 genotyped donors, 81% belonged to the genetic ancestry cluster associated with self-reported Caucasian donors. The aim of the study was to test whether cataloging public T cell receptors could identify signatures of past pathogen exposure. The study used immunosequencing to profile the T cell repertoires of some 600 subjects and linked those repertoires to cytomegalovirus serostatus. Along with the roughly 700-subject first cohort, a separate validation cohort of approximately 110 different subjects was used. To predict cytomegalovirus infection status, the study combined high-throughput TCR immunosequencing, statistical association of individual TCRs with disease status, and machine learning. In a later analysis, previously published TCR beta repertoires from 670 or so donors were re-analyzed and high-resolution HLA genotyping was added so that TCR occurrence patterns could be studied. The later analysis used no new phenotypic data to find candidate immune exposures, relying instead on TCR beta sequences and their occurrence across donors. An earlier analysis of several hundred of the donors applied high-throughput TCR beta sequencing to assess whether each TCR beta V gene segment acted as functional or pseudogenic. Donor age, sex, ethnicity and CMV serostatus were compiled alongside the repertoire data. A later genetic analysis used genome-wide SNP genotypes for about 60% of the roughly 670 donors, treating that subset as a discovery cohort. All discovery cohort repertoires had been generated using a single sequencing platform. Class I and class II HLA loci were covered by the typing at four-digit resolution. Typing coverage differed by locus: A, B, C, DRB1 and DQB1 were typed in roughly 629-630 donors, DQA1 in 500 to 550, DPA1 in 600 to 610, and DPB1 in approximately 450. Four to six DR-DQ haplotypes were handled as single units for association and clustering because linkage in the cohort was strong. On average, around 200,000 unique TCR beta nucleotide sequences were sequenced per donor among some 430 genotyped donors of the cohort, with 15% to 20% of those sequences being non-productive.

On the study overall, not on this receptor specifically: A cluster of highly shared sequence variants was judged likely to be a technical artifact of the sequencing pipeline. Compared with the approximately 710-donor mean, donors in an Asian-associated ancestry cluster had fewer N-insertions in productive TCRs, according to a later genetic analysis. In a later analysis, the rate of TCR association differed among HLA loci, with DRB1 alleles having the most associated TCRs and HLA-C alleles having the fewest. A few of the identified cytomegalovirus-associated TCR beta chains were confirmed in vitro to be specific for cytomegalovirus antigens. A later analysis found that most CMV-associated TCR beta chains appeared HLA-restricted, with HLA associations seemingly driven largely by CMV exposure. Because HLA typing was missing for some donors at each locus, association tests included only the typed subset. Linkage disequilibrium might explain the correlated functional status among segregating V segments, but an unknown experimental factor could not be ruled out. Most TCR sequences were observed very rarely across donors, whereas some public TCRs were present in many individuals. A later genetic analysis associated a missense DCLRE1C variant with V-gene and J-gene trimming of TCR beta chains, and an independent cohort replicated the association. According to the authors, the approach could potentially be generalized to other disease states and immunological phenotypes. Cytomegalovirus status was reported to be diagnosed by the classifier with high specificity and sensitivity in both the original and validation cohorts. A later analysis associated 16,951 TCR beta sequences with specific HLA alleles at a false discovery rate of 0.05. A later analysis reported that several top co-occurrence clusters appeared linked to parvovirus B19, influenza, CMV and Epstein-Barr virus. A further reported finding was that TCR beta sequences accurately predicted the HLA-A and HLA-B alleles for most subjects in the first cohort. In an earlier analysis of several hundred of the donors, most TCR beta V segments were observed in productive rearrangements about 87% or about 30% of the time, broadly matching IMGT annotations. The earlier analysis of nearly 600 of the donors excluded seventeen rarely observed V segments, including chromosome 9 orphons, because counts were too low. A total of about 180 TCR beta chains were listed by the study as associated with cytomegalovirus. Presence/absence analyses assumed roughly uniform sequencing depth across donors, an assumption that may not hold. The cohort was sequenced for TCR beta chains only, and without alpha or paired-chain data the features that could be detected were limited. Compared with equally common non-associated chains, HLA-associated TCR beta chains in a later analysis were more clonally expanded and had lower generation probabilities. CMV serostatus was the only immune exposure information available for the cohort. Strong co-occurrence of HLA alleles, especially DR and DQ, made assigning TCR associations to individual alleles difficult. The 87-base-pair reads could not distinguish some IMGT-functional V segments, including TRBV6-2 and TRBV6-3, so those segments were excluded.

The library was obtained by the immunoSEQ multiplex PCR assay. The multiplex PCR relied on a mix of 60 forward primers for TCR Vbeta segments and 13 reverse primers for TCR Jbeta segments. The CDR3 region of rearranged TCR beta genes was amplified from genomic DNA with a multiplex PCR assay. On the Illumina HiSeq System, the amplified TCR beta libraries were sequenced as 87-base-pair reads. Under the source paper's analysis protocol: In a later analysis, 77 million or so unique TCR beta chains were counted across the roughly 610 repertoires, and roughly 11 million of these chains were shared by at least two donors. Raw reads were error-corrected and collapsed into unique sequences with a nearest-neighbor algorithm that merged closely related sequences to remove PCR and sequencing errors. Alignment of CDR3 sequences to IMGT reference sequences was used to assign V, D and J gene segments. For a sequence to be retained, at least a six-nucleotide match to both a V gene segment and a J gene segment was required. Rearrangements were classified as productive when the CDR3 lacked stop codons and remained in frame with V and J, and all other rearrangements were classified as non-productive. CDR3 was defined according to IMGT convention as the region running from the second conserved V-encoded cysteine to the conserved J-encoded phenylalanine. In an earlier analysis of around 570 of the donors, sequences lacking an unambiguous match to a single V gene segment were excluded. An earlier analysis of roughly 590 of the donors called V segments functional above 56.7% productive rearrangements and segregating when the between-donor standard deviation exceeded 5%. A statistical classification framework was developed to diagnose cytomegalovirus status using the catalog of TCR beta chain sequences. In a later analysis, V and J genes were assigned by comparing TCR nucleotide sequences against IMGT/GENE-DB human TR gene sequences. In a later analysis, CDR3 sequences and most-parsimonious VDJ recombination scenarios were assigned using the TCRdist pipeline. A later analysis defined each TCR beta chain by its CDR3 amino acid sequence plus V-gene family, and excluded reads lacking a unique V-gene family. In a later analysis, approximately 640 highly shared, low-generation-probability nucleotide sequences were removed to address suspected cross-contamination and a sequencing artifact. A later analysis calculated a clonal expansion index for each public chain from normalized within-repertoire ranks of inferred template counts. In a later analysis, generation probabilities were computed using a VDJ recombination model fitted to out-of-frame rearrangements, and the results were checked against IGoR. Hypergeometric tests were used in a later analysis to score TCR-TCR, TCR-HLA and TCR-CMV co-occurrence, with a repertoire-size bias correction applied to the TCR pairs. False discovery rates were estimated in a later analysis by permuting HLA or CMV assignments 20 times. A later analysis grouped co-occurring TCRs with DBSCAN, adding TCRdist sequence similarity when clustering within HLA-allele-positive subsets. Repertoires with fewer than 30,000 or more than 120,000 public chains were left out of co-occurrence clustering, as were about 5 repertoires with anomalous nucleotide sharing. TCRdb stores this immuneACCESS table with in-frame sequences only. Part of the clones is absent; in the studies checked, under half of the shortfall reflects unresolved V genes, and no reason is known for the rest. V and J calls and clone size are as listed in that table; D and trimming were resolved from the DNA. The sample has 100,000 to 150,000 clones on record, over 70% of them singletons. The ten largest clonotypes hold approximately 1.8% of the sample.

The source is a woman in her 40s in good health and CMV-seronegative. Source material: PBMCs. This receptor chain uses TRBV4-2 and TRBJ2-7; 11 central nucleotides agree with TRBD2. The DNA reads as follows: TGTGCCAGCAGCCCCACTAGCGGGAGCTCCTACGAGCAGTACTTC. Translation gives CASSPTSGSSYEQYF.